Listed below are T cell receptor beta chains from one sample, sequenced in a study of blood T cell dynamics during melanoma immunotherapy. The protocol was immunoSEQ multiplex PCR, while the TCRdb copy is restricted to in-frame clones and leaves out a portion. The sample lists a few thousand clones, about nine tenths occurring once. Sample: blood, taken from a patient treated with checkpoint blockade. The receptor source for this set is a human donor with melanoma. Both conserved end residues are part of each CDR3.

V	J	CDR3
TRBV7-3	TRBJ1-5	CASSLAEQPQHF
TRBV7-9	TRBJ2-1	CASSLSGWQSNEQFF
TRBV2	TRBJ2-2	CASTLNTGELFF
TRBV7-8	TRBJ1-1	CASSQSNRNTEAFF
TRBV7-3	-	CASSTRPRAPSYEQYF
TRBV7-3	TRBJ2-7	CASSLGAGYEQYF
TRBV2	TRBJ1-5	CASSDEGIQPQHF
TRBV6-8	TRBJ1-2	CASGIQGVYGYTF
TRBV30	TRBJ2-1	CAWSHGGVGEQFF
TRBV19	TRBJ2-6	CASSISGSSGANVLTF
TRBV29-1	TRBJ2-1	CSGGLAGSYNEQFF
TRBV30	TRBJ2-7	CACGQGAYEQYF
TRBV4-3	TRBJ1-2	CASSQGGQGAGYTF
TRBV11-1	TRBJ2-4	CASSPFLGGSKNIQYF
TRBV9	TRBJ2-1	CASSVVAGAYEQFF
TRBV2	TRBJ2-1	CASGWRDNYNEQFF
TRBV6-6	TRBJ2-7	CASSSTLAGGSHEQYF
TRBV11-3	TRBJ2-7	CASSFFFYEQYF
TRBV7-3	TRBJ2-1	CASSPGLAGVYEQFF
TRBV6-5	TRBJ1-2	CATRGSGQGIHGYTF